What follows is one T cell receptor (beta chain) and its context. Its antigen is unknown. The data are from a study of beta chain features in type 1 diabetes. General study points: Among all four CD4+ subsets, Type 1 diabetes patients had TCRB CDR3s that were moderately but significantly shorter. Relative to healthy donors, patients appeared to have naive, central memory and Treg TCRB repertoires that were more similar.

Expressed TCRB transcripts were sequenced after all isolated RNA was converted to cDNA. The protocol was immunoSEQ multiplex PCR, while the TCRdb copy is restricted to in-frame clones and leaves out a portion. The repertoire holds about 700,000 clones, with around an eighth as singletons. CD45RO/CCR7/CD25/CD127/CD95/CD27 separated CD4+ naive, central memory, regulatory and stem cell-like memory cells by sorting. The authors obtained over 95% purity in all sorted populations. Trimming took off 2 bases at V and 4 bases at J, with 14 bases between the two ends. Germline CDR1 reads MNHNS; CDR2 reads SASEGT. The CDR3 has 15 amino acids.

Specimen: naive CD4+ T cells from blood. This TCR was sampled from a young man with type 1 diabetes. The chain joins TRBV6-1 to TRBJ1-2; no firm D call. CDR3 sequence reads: CASSEIEGRGYGYTF. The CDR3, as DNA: TGTGCCAGCAGTGAAATTGAGGGAAGAGGCTATGGCTACACCTTC.